This TCR beta chain was captured in a study of T cell changes during pregnancy in multiple sclerosis. Repertoires were generated with immunoSEQ multiplex PCR, while TCRdb's copy carries only in-frame clones and drops some. Of around 70,000 clones in the sample, 80% to 95% were seen once. The CDR3 contains 15 residues. Germline V gene data show CDR1 as SGDLS and CDR2 as YYNGEE. Trimming removed 6 bases from V and 4 bases from J; junction bases left unmatched: 7. The starting material was peripheral blood, obtained in the first trimester of pregnancy. The chain joins TRBV9 to TRBJ2-3; TRBD2 matches 11 bases. This sequence originates from a female donor in good health, enrolled as a control in a pregnancy study. CDR3 sequence (DNA): TGTGCCAGCACACTAGCGGGAGATGGGGCAGATACGCAGTATTTT. Translation: CASTLAGDGADTQYF.